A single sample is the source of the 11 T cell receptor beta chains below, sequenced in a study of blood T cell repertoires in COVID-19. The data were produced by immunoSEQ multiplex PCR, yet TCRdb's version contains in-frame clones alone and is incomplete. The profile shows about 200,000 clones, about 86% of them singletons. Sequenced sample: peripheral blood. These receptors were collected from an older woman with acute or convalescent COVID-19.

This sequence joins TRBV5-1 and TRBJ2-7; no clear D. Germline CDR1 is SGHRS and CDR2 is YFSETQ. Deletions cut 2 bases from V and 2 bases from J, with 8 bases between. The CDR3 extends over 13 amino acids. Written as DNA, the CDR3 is TGCGCCAGCAGCTTTCAAGCAACCTACGAGCAGTACTTC. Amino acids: CASSFQATYEQYF.

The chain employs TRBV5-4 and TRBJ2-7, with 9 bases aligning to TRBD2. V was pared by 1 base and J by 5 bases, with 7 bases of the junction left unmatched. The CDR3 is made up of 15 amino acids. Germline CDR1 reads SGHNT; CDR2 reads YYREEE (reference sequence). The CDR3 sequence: CASSLSSGSIDEQYF. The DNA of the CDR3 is TGTGCCAGCAGCTTGAGTAGCGGGAGTATCGACGAGCAGTACTTC.

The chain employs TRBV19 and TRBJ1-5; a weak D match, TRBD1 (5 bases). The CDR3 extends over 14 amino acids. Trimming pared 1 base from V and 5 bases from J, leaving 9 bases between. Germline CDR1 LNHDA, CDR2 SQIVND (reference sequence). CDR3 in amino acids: CASSIGGVDQPQHF. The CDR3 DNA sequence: TGTGCCAGTAGTATAGGGGGGGTGGATCAGCCCCAGCATTTT. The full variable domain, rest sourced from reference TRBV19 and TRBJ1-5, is DGGITQSPKYLFRKEGQNVTLSCEQNLNHDAMYWYRQDPGQGLRLIYYSQIVNDFQKGDIAEGYSVSREKKESFPLTVTSAQKNPTAFYLCASSIGGVDQPQHFGDGTRLSIL.

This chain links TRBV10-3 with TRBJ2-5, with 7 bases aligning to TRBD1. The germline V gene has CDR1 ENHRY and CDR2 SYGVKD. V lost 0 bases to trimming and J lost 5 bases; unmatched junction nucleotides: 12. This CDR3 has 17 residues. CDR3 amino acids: CAISESFVSRGQETQYF. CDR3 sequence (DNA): TGTGCCATCAGTGAGTCGTTCGTTTCGAGGGGACAGGAGACCCAGTACTTC.

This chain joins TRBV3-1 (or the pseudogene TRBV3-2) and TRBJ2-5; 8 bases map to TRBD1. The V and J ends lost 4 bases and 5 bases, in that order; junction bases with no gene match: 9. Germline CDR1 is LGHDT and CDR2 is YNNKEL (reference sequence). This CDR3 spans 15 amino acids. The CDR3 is CASSLARGQRETQYF. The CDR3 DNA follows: TGTGCCAGCAGCCTAGCCAGGGGGCAGCGGGAGACCCAGTACTTC.

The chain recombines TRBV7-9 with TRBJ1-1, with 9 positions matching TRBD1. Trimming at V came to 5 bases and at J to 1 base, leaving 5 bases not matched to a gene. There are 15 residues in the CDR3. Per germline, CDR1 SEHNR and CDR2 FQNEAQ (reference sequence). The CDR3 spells CASSIYRGPNTEAFF. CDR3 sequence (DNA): TGTGCCAGCAGCATCTACAGGGGGCCGAACACTGAAGCTTTCTTT.

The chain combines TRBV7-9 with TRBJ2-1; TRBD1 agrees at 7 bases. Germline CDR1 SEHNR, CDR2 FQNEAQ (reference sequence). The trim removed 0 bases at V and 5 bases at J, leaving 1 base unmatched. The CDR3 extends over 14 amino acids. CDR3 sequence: CASSLAGGHNEQFF. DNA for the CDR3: TGTGCCAGCAGCTTAGCAGGGGGCCACAATGAGCAGTTCTTC.

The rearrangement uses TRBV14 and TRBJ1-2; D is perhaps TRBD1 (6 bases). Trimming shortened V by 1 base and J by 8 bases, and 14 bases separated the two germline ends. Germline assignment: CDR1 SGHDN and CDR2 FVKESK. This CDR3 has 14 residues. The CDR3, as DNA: TGTGCCAGCAGCCAAGGGACAGCCCGACGGGGCTACACCTTC. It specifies CASSQGTARRGYTF.

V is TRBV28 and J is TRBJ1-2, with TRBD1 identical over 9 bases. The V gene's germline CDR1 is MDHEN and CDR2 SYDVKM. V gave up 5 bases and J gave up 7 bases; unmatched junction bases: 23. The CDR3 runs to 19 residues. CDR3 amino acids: CASSTFRTGTGKGSGGYTF. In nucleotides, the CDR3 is TGTGCCAGCAGTACATTCCGTACCGGGACAGGGAAGGGTTCGGGTGGCTACACCTTC.

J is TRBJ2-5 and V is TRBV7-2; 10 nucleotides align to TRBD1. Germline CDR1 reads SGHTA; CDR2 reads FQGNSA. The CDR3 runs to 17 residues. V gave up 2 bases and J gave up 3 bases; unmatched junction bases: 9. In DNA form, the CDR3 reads TGTGCCAGCAGCTTAACGAGGGGACAGGGGAGCAAAGAGACCCAGTACTTC. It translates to CASSLTRGQGSKETQYF.

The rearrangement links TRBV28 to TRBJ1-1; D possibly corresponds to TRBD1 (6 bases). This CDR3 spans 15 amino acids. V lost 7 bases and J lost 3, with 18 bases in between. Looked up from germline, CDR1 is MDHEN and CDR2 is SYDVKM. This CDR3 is CASTVGGAVDTEAFF. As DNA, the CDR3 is TGTGCCAGCACCGTCGGGGGGGCGGTGGACACTGAAGCTTTCTTT.